The source of this T cell receptor (beta chain) is a study of regulatory T cells in long-lasting Graves disease. Study findings and constraints: The small sample size may have reduced accuracy. Preferential use of TRBV28, TRBJ1-2 and TRBJ2-5 was seen in persistent disease. A greater number of public clonotypes (under 3,000) was shared by persistent patients than by new patients (roughly 880). Persistent Graves' patients had lower TCR diversity than newly diagnosed ones.

The TCR beta library used iRepertoire HTBI primers with Arm-PCR amplification of CDR3. TCRdb passed the multiplex PCR reads through MiXCR, listing each CDR3 protein once. The sample includes 350,000 to 450,000 distinct CDR3 sequences, 21% seen only once; the top ten take roughly an eighth. Time point reported: persistent/refractory GD, antithyroid drugs over 5 years with positive TRAb. The TCR library was prepared using RNA isolated from PBMCs. This clonotype was picked up many times. Its antigen is still unknown. The V and J ends lost 5 bases and 0 bases respectively, with 8 bases between them. CDR3 length: 13 amino acids.

This sequence was found in a female donor with Graves disease. The sequencing here drew on peripheral blood mononuclear cells (PBMCs), taken when the disease was refractory, from a patient treated with antithyroid drugs. The rearrangement joins TRBV12-3 or TRBV12-4 to TRBJ2-7; possibly TRBD2 for D (5 bases). DNA for the CDR3: TGTGCCAGCAGTCCGGGGATCTCCTACGAGCAGTACTTC. Translating it yields CASSPGISYEQYF.